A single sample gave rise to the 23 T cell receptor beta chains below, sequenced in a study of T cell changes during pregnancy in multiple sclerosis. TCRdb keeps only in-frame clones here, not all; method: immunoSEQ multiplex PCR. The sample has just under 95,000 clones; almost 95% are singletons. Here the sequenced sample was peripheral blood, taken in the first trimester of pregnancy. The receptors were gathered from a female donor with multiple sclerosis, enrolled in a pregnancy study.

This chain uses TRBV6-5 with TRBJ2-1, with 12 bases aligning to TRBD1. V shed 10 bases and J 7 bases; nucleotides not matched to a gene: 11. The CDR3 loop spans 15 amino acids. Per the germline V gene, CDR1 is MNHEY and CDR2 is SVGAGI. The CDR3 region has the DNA TGTGCCACCGCCACCGGGACAGGGGGCTTAAATGAGCAGTTCTTC. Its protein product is CATATGTGGLNEQFF.

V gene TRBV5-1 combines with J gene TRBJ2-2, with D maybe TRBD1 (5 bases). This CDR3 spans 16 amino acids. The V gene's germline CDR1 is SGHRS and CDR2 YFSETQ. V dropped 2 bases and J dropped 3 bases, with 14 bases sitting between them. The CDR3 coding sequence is TGCGCCAGCAGCTTCCCCAGGGCCGGAGACACCGGGGAGCTGTTTTTT. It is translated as CASSFPRAGDTGELFF.

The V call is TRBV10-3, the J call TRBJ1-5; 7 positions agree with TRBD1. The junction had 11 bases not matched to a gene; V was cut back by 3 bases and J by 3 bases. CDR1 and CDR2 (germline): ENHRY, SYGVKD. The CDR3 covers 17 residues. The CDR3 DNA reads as TGTGCCATCAGTGATACTTTTGACAGGGATGCCAATCAGCCCCAGCATTTT. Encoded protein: CAISDTFDRDANQPQHF.

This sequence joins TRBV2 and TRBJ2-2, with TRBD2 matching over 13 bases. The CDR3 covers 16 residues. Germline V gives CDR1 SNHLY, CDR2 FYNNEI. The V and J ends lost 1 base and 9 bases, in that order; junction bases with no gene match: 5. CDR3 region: CASSEGLAGGVRELFF. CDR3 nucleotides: TGTGCCAGCAGTGAAGGACTAGCGGGAGGTGTGCGGGAGCTGTTTTTT.

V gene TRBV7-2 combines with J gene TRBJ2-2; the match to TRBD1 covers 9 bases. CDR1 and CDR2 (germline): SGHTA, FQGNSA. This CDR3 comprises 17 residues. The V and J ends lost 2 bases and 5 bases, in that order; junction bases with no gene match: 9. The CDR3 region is CASSLLTGGFWTGELFF. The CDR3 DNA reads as TGTGCCAGCAGCTTATTAACAGGGGGCTTCTGGACCGGGGAGCTGTTTTTT. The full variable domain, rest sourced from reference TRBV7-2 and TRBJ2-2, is GAGVSQSPSNKVTEKGKDVELRCDPISGHTALYWYRQSLGQGLEFLIYFQGNSAPDKSGLPSDRFSAERTGGSVSTLTIQRTQQEDSAVYLCASSLLTGGFWTGELFFGEGSRLTVL.

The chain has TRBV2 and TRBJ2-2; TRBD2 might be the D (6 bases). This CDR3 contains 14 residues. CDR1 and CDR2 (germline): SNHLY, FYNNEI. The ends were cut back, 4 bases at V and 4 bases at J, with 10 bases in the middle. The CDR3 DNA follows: TGTGCCAGCAGTGTACTAGCCCTCACCGGGGAGCTGTTTTTT. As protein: CASSVLALTGELFF.

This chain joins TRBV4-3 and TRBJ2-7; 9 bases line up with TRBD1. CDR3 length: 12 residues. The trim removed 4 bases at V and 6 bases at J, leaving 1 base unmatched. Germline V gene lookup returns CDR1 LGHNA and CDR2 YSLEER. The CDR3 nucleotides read TGCGCCAGCAGCCTGGACAGGGGCGAGCAGTACTTC. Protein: CASSLDRGEQYF.

CDR3 nucleotide sequence: TGTGCCTCTGGGCATTATAGCAATCAGCCCCAGCATTTT. Its translation is CASGHYSNQPQHF. The gene calls are TRBV27 and TRBJ1-5; D unclear. CDR1 is MNHEY and CDR2 is SMNVEV in the germline V gene (reference sequence). The CDR3 loop spans 13 amino acids. Trimming pared 11 bases from V and 0 bases from J, leaving 11 bases between.

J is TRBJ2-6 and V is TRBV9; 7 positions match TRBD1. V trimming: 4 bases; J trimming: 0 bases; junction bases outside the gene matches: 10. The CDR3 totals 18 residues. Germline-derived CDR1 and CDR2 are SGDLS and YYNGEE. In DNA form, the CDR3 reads TGTGCCAGCAGCCCACGGACAGGACGCTTCTCTGGGGCCAACGTCCTGACTTTC. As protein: CASSPRTGRFSGANVLTF.

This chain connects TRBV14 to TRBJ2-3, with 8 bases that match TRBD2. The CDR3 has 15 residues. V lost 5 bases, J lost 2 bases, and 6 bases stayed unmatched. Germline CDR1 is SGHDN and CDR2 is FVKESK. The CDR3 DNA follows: TGTGCCAGCAGCTGGGTAGCGGGGCTCACAGATACGCAGTATTTT. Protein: CASSWVAGLTDTQYF.

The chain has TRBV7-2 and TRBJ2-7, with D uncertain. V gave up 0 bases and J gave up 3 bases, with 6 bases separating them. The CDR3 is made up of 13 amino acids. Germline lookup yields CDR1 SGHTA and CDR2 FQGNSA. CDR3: CASSLAYFYEQYF. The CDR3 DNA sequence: TGTGCCAGCAGCTTAGCTTACTTCTACGAGCAGTACTTC.

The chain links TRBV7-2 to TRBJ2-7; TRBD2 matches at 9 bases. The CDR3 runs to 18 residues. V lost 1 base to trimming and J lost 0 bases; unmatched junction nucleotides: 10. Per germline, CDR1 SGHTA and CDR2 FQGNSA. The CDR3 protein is CASSLEVAGEVSSYEQYF. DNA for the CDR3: TGTGCCAGCAGCTTAGAAGTAGCGGGAGAGGTTAGCTCCTACGAGCAGTACTTC.

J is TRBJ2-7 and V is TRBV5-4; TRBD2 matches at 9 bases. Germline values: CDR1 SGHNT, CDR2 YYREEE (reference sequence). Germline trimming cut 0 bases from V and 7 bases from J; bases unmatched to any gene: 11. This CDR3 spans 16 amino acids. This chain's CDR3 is CASSLARASGKEEQYF. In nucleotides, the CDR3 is TGTGCCAGCAGCTTGGCAAGGGCTAGCGGGAAGGAGGAGCAGTACTTC.

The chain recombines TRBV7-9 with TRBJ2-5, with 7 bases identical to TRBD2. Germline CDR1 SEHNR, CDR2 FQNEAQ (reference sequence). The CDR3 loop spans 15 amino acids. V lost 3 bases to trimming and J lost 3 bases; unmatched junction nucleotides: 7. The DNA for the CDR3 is TGTGCCAGCAGCTTTGGTAGGGACTACGAAGAGACCCAGTACTTC. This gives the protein CASSFGRDYEETQYF. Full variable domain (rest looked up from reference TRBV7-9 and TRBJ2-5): DTGVSQNPRHKITKRGQNVTFRCDPISEHNRLYWYRQTLGQGPEFLTYFQNEAQLEKSRLLSDRFSAERPKGSFSTLEIQRTEQGDSAMYLCASSFGRDYEETQYFGPGTRLLVL.

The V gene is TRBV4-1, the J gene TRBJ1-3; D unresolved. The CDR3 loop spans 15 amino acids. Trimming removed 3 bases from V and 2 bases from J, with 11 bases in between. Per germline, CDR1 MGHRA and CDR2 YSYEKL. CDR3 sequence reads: CASSQTNFPGNTIYF. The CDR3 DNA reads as TGCGCCAGCAGCCAGACTAATTTTCCTGGAAACACCATATATTTT.

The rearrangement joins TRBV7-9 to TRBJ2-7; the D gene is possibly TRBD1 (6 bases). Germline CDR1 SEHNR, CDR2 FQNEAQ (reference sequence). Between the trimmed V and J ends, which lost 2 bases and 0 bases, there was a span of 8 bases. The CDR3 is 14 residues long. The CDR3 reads CASSLWDISYEQYF. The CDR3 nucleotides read TGTGCCAGCAGCTTATGGGACATCTCCTACGAGCAGTACTTC.

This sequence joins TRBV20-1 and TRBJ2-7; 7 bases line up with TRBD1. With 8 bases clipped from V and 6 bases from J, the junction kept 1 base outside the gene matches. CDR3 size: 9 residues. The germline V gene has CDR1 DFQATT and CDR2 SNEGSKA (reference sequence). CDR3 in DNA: TGCAGTACAGGGGCCGAGCAGTACTTC. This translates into CSTGAEQYF.

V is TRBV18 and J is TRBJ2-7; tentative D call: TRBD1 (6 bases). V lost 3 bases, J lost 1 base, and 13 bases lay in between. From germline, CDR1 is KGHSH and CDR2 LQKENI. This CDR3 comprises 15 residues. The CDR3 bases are TGTGCCAGCTCACCGTCGGACAGCCTTTCCTACGAGCAGTACTTC. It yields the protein CASSPSDSLSYEQYF.

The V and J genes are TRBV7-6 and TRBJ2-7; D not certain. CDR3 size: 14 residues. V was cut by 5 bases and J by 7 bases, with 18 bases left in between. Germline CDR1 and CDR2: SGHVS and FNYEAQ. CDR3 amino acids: CASSPTPILQEQYF. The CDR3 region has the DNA TGTGCCAGCAGCCCGACCCCGATCCTACAGGAGCAGTACTTC.

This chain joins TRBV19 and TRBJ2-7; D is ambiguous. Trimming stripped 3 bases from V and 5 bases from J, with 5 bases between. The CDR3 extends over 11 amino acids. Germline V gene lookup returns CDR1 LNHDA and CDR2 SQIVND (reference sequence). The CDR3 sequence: CASSIRNEQYF. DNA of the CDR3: TGTGCCAGTAGTATTCGTAACGAGCAGTACTTC.

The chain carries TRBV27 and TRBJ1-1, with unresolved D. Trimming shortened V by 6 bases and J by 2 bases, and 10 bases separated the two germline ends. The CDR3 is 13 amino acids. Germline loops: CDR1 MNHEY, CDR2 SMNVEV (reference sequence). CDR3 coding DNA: TGTGCCAGCAGCACACGTGGCAACACTGAAGCTTTCTTT. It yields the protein CASSTRGNTEAFF.

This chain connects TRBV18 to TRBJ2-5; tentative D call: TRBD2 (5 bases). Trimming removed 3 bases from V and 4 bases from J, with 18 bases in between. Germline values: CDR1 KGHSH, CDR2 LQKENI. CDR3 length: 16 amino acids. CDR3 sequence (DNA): TGTGCCAGCTCACCGGTCGGGCCGGAGCGGATAGAGACCCAGTACTTC. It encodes CASSPVGPERIETQYF.

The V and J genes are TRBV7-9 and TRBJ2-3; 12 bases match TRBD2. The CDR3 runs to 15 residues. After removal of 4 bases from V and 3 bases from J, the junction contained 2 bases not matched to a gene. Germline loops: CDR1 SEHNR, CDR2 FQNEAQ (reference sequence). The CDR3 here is CASSSTSGRTDTQYF. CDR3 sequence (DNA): TGTGCCAGCAGCTCTACTAGCGGGAGGACAGATACGCAGTATTTT.